This T cell receptor (beta chain) was sequenced in a study of shared clonotypes between healthy human individuals (dated by TCRdb to the early 2020s). Notes on the research overall: A couple of women and a few men aged 18 to 49 years were included in the cohort. To estimate repertoire size and how much clonotype sharing occurs between individuals, the study deeply sequenced the blood TCR repertoires of five healthy adults. Each donor's leukapheresis produced roughly between about 0.9 and 9.5 billion PBMCs. To increase sequencing depth and limit assay-specific biases, different laboratories used diverse techniques to prepare libraries and sequence TCR repertoires. Per donor, three plates each were used for CD4 naive and CD4 memory, two for CD8 naive, and one for CD8 memory.

Trimming takes 8 bases from V and 0 bases from J, and the germline ends sit 16 bases apart. CDR1 and CDR2 are read off the germline V gene as MNHEY and SVGAGI. Including the terminal cysteine and phenylalanine, the CDR3 comprises 15 residues. Kept here is only the CDR3 DNA, which spans 45 bases and is read in frame from base 1. The study at large found these results: Approximately 5% of naive CD4, around 3.5% of naive CD8, 2.3% of memory CD4, and roughly 0.4% of memory CD8 clonotypes were shared across a few donors. Naive subsets generally had larger estimated clonotype richness than memory subsets. Higher generation probabilities were observed for clonotypes shared by all four sorted-subset donors than for non-shared clonotypes. Pairwise subsampling indicated that sequencing depth was expected to affect the degree of clonotype sharing among donors. The small number of donors limited the genetic and exposure-history diversity represented. Rarefaction of sorted-subset datasets indicated incomplete sequencing despite the large sequencing depth. Only blood was sampled, and tissue TCR repertoires likely differ from those in blood.

On this clone itself: Its antigen is still unknown. No quality values exist for individual bases; no much larger clone is one base distant.

Using the deep immunoSEQ assay, TCR CDR3 regions were amplified from genomic DNA by multiplex PCR. For each cell subset, the extracted genomic DNA was distributed evenly across all wells of several immunoSEQ 96-well plates, and each plate served as one replicate. For sorted subsets, each replicate PCR was loaded with roughly 190 ng genomic DNA, equivalent to 30,000 to 35,000 T cell genomes. Purified libraries were quantified with a Qubit 3.0 fluorometer, sized on a Bioanalyzer 2100, and re-quantified with the KAPA Library Quantification kit. Every immunoSEQ 96-well plate was sequenced on a dedicated single-read 150-cycle Illumina NextSeq 550 flow cell. The authors' pipeline ran thus. The immunoSEQ output contained only junctional sequences without quality scores, so filtering could not match that applied to full-length reads. To assign V/J genes and CDR3, sequences were annotated against IMGT germline references using PyIR, a Python wrapper for IgBLAST v1.9. Reads with weak V/J assignments (E-value above 1e-6), missing CDR3, stop codons, out-of-frame junctions, or ambiguous translated residues were removed. V3J clonotypes were defined as sequences sharing the same inferred V gene, J gene, and CDR3 amino acid sequence. To compute the percentage overlap between repertoires, the number of shared unique clonotypes was divided by the size of the smaller repertoire. RTK rarefaction, the Chao1 estimator, and Recon v2.1 estimates of unobserved clonotypes were used to assess repertoire richness. Generation probabilities were computed with OLGA for all TCRbeta clonotypes obtained by the gDNA method from four donors. The table comes from immuneACCESS by way of TCRdb, which keeps in-frame sequences with V and J called. Part of the clones is missing from these tables; in studies checked, under half for an unresolved V gene and the rest for unknown reasons. That table furnishes V, J and clone size, whereas the DNA furnished D and trimming. This sample gives roughly 810,000 clones in total; 96% of them show up just once. The leading ten clones occupy around 0.25% of the sample.

CD8 naive samples were CD45RO-negative cells positively selected for CCR7, giving a CD45RA+CCR7+ population that excluded TemRA cells. Donors were healthy HIV-negative adults with no recently reported acute infections or vaccinations. All donors were Caucasian adults living in Nashville, Tennessee, USA. Blood was collected by leukapheresis, and PBMCs were isolated by Ficoll-Histopaque density gradient centrifugation and then cryopreserved in liquid nitrogen vapor phase. Purity and quantity of every magnetically sorted T cell population were checked by analytical flow cytometry. From each sorted fraction, genomic DNA was isolated and quantified by UV absorbance on a Nanodrop 2000c.

The TCR was taken from a man aged 25-40 years in good health. The chain uses TRBV6-5 and TRBJ2-5; no D gene is confidently identified. Sequenced material: naive CD8+ T cells sorted from blood. The cell subset or site label, as the study defines it: CD45RA+CCR7+. DNA sequence: TGTGCCAGCGGAACACCCACAGATCACCAAGAGACCCAGTACTTC. It codes for CASGTPTDHQETQYF.